The entry below gives a single T cell receptor beta chain sequence along with its context. The PCR made use of 60 Vbeta and 13 Jbeta primers. Measured with immunoSEQ multiplex PCR; TCRdb has only the in-frame clones, and not every one. The table records some 160,000 clones, roughly 80% of them present only once. This sample is part of a study of cytomegalovirus exposure and HLA in healthy donors. Losses at the gene ends were 5 bases for V and 7 bases for J; bases not matched to a gene: 6. The CDR3 has 15 amino acids. CDR1 is LGHNT, CDR2 FRNRAP, per germline. Sequencing was carried out using PBMCs. The source is a woman aged 25 to 39 in good health and CMV-seronegative. The rearrangement uses TRBV12-5 and TRBJ2-1, with TRBD1 matching over 12 bases. The chain's CDR3 is CASGMGDRGHNEQFF. In nucleotides, the CDR3 is TGTGCTAGTGGTATGGGGGACAGGGGGCATAATGAGCAGTTCTTC. Combining the CDR3 with reference TRBV12-5 and TRBJ2-1 gives the whole variable domain DARVTQTPRHKVTEMGQEVTMRCQPILGHNTVFWYRQTMMQGLELLAYFRNRAPLDDSGMPKDRFSAEMPDATLATLKIQPSEPRDSAVYFCASGMGDRGHNEQFFGPGTRLTVL.